The 7 T cell receptor beta chains in this list originate from one sample, sequenced in a study of blood T cell repertoires in COVID-19 (TCRdb year 2020). Library construction relied on the immunoSEQ multiplex PCR assay. What TCRdb holds here is the immuneACCESS table cut down to in-frame rearrangements. Part of the clones is not present; checked against another copy, under half of the missing clones reflect an unresolved V gene, and the others are unexplained. Within this sample are around 150,000 clones, with roughly 82% of them counted one time only. The leading ten clones occupy about 7.2% of the sample. The sample consisted of peripheral blood. The receptor source for this set is a woman aged 45-65 years in a cohort sampled during active or convalescent COVID-19.

The genes are TRBV30 and TRBJ2-1; 8 nucleotides agree with TRBD2. Unmatched junction bases numbered 14, after V lost 3 bases and J lost 4 bases. The CDR3 covers 17 residues. Germline V gene sequence: CDR1 GTSNPN, CDR2 SVGIG (reference sequence). The CDR3 bases are TGTGCCTGGAGACCCCCAGGGATCCGGGGGGGGTACAATGAGCAGTTCTTC. Amino acid sequence: CAWRPPGIRGGYNEQFF.

This chain links TRBV12-5 with TRBJ2-7; D may be TRBD2 (6 bases). V lost 4 bases, J lost 6 bases, and 10 bases lay in between. Germline V gene lookup returns CDR1 LGHNT and CDR2 FRNRAP. The CDR3 runs 12 residues. Written as DNA, the CDR3 is TGTGCTAGTGGTTGGGGGGAGCGCGAGCAGTACTTC. This translates into CASGWGEREQYF.

This clone has only one observation. The rearrangement joins TRBV12-5 to TRBJ2-5, with 12 bases lining up with TRBD1. There are 16 residues in the CDR3. CDR1 LGHNT and CDR2 FRNRAP come from the germline V gene. Losses at the gene ends were 5 bases for V and 1 base for J; bases not matched to a gene: 5. The CDR3 loop reads CASGNGTGGLQETQYF. The CDR3 DNA sequence: TGTGCTAGTGGTAACGGGACAGGGGGCCTCCAAGAGACCCAGTACTTC.

This rearrangement joins TRBV29-1 to TRBJ1-1; the D gene is possibly TRBD1 (6 bases). Trimming took 8 bases from V and 2 from J, leaving 18 bases between them. This CDR3 has 14 amino acids. The germline V gene encodes CDR1 SQVTM and CDR2 ANQGSEA. CDR3 bases: TGCAGCTCTAAAAGGGAGGGGGGAAACACTGAAGCTTTCTTT. This gives the protein CSSKREGGNTEAFF.

CDR3 in amino acids: CASSQDRVHSNQPQHF. The CDR3 bases are TGCGCCAGCAGCCAAGATCGGGTACATAGCAATCAGCCCCAGCATTTT. V gene TRBV4-3 combines with J gene TRBJ1-5, with D uncertain. V was cut by 0 bases and J by 0 bases, with 9 bases left in between. The germline V gene encodes CDR1 LGHNA and CDR2 YSLEER. The CDR3 sequence is 16 residues long.

The chain couples TRBV7-2 to TRBJ1-2; TRBD1 is a possible D gene (5 bases). CDR1 and CDR2 (germline): SGHTA, FQGNSA. V was pared by 1 base and J by 3 bases, with 9 bases between. This CDR3 comprises 14 residues. The CDR3 nucleotides are TGTGCCAGCAGCTTAGGGAGGGGTGACTATGGCTACACCTTC. Its translation is CASSLGRGDYGYTF.

This clone has just one count. J is TRBJ2-5 and V is TRBV5-1; the D is unclear. CDR1 SGHRS and CDR2 YFSETQ come from the germline V gene. V shed 4 bases and J shed 1 base, with 14 bases lying between them. CDR3 length: 15 amino acids. The CDR3 spells CASSQQVVGQETQYF. The CDR3 DNA sequence: TGCGCCAGCAGCCAGCAGGTGGTGGGCCAAGAGACCCAGTACTTC.